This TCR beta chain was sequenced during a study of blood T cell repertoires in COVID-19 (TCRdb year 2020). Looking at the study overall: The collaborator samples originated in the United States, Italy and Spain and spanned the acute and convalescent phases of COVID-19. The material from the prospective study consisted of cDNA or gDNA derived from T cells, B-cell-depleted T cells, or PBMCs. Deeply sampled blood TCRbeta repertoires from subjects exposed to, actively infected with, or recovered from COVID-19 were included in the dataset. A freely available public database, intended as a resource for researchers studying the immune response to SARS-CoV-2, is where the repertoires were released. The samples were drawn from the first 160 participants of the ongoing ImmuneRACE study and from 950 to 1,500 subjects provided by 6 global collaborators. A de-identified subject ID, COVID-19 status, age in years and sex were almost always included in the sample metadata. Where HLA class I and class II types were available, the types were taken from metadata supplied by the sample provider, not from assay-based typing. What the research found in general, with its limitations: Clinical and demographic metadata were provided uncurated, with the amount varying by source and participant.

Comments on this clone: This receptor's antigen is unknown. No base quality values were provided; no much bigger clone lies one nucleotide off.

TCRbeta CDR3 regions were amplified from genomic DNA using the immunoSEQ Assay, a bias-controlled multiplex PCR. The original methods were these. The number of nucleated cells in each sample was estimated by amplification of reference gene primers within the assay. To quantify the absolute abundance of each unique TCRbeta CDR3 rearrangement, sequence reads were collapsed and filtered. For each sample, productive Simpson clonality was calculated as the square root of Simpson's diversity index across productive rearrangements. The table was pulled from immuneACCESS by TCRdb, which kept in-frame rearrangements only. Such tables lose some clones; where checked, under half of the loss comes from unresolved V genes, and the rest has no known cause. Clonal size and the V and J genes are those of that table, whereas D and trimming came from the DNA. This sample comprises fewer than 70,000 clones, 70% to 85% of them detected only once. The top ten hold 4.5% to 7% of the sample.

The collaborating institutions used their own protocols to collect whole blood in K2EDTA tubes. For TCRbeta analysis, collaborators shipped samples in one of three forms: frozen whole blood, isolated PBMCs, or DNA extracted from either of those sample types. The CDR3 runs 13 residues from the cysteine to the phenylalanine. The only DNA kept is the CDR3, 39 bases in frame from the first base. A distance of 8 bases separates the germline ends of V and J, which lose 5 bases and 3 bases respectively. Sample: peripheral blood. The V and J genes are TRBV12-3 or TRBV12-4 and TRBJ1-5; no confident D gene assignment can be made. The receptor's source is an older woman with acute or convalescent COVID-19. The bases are TGTGCCAGCAGTCTCGGACTCAATCAGCCCCAGCATTTT. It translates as CASSLGLNQPQHF.